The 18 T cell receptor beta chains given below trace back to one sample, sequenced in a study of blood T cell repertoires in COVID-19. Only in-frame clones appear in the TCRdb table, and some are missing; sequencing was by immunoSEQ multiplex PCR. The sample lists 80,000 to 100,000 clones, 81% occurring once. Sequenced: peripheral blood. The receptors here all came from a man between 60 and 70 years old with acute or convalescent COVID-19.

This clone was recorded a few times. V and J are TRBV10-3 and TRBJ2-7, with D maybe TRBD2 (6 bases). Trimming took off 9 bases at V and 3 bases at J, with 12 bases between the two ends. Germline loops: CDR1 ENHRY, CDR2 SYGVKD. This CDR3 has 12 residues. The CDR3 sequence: CAIGQGGYEQYF. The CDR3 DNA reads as TGTGCCATAGGGCAGGGAGGCTACGAGCAGTACTTC.

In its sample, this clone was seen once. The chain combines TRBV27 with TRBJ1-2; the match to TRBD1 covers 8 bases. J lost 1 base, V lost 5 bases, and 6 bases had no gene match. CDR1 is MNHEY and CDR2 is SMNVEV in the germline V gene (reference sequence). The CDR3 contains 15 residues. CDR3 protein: CASSPRTGLNYGYTF. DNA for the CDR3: TGTGCCAGCAGTCCGAGGACAGGGCTTAACTATGGCTACACCTTC.

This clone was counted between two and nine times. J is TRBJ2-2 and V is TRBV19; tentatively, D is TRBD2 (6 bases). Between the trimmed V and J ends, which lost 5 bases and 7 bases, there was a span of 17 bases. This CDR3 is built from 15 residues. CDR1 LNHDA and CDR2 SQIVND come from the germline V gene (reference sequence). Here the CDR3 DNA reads TGTGCCAGTAGTCCCCGGGCCGCCGGGGGCGGGGAGCTGTTTTTT. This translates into CASSPRAAGGGELFF.

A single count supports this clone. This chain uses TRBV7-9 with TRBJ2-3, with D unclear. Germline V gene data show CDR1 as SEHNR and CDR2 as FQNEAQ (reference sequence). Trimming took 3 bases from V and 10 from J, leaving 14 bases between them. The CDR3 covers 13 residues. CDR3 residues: CASSFRIRVPQYF. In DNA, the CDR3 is TGTGCCAGCAGCTTTAGAATAAGAGTGCCGCAGTATTTT.

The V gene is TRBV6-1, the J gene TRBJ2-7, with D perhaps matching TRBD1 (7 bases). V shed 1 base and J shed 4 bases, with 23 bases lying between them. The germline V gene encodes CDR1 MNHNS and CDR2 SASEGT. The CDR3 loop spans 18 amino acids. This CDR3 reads CASSEGRVGTARKYEQYF. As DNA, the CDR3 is TGTGCCAGCAGTGAAGGGAGGGTTGGGACAGCCCGGAAATACGAGCAGTACTTC.

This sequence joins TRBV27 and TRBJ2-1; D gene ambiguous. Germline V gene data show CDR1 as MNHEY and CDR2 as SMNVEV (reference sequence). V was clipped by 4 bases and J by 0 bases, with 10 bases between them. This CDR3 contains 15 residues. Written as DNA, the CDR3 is TGTGCCAGCAGTTCATTTCCCAGCTCCTACAATGAGCAGTTCTTC. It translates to CASSSFPSSYNEQFF.

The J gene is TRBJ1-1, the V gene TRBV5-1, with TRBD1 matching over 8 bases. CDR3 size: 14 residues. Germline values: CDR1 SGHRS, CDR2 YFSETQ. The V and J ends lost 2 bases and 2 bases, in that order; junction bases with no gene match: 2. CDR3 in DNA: TGCGCCAGCAGCTTCGACAGGGGCAACACTGAAGCTTTCTTT. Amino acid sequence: CASSFDRGNTEAFF.

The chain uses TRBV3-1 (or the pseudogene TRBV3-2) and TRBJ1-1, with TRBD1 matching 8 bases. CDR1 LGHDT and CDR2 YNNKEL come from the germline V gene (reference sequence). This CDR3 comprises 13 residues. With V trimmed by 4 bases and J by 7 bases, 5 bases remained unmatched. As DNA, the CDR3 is TGTGCCAGCAGCCGGGGACAGGTTGGTGAAGCTTTCTTT. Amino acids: CASSRGQVGEAFF.

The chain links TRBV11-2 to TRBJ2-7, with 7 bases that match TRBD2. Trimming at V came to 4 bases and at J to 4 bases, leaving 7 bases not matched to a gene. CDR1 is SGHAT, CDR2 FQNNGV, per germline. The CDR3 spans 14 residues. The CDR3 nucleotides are TGTGCCAGCAGCTACTCTAGCGGAGAGTACGAGCAGTACTTC. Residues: CASSYSSGEYEQYF.

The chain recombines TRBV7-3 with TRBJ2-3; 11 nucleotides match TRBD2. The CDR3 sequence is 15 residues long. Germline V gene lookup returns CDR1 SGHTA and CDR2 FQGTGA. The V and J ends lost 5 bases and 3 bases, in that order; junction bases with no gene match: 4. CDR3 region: CASSIGLAGTDTQYF. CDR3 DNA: TGTGCCAGCAGCATCGGACTAGCGGGTACAGATACGCAGTATTTT.

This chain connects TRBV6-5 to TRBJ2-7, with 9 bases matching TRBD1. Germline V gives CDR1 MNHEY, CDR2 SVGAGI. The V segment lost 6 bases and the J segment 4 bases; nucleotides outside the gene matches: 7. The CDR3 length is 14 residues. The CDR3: CASRPWDREYEQYF. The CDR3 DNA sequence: TGTGCCAGCAGGCCCTGGGACAGGGAATACGAGCAGTACTTC.

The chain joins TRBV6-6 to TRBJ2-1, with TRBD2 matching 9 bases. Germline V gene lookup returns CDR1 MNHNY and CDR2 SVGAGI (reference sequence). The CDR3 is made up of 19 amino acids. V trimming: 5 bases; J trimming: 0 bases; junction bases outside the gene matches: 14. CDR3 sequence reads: CASSLLAGLAPSSYNEQFF. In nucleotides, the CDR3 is TGTGCCAGCAGTCTGCTAGCGGGATTGGCCCCGAGCTCCTACAATGAGCAGTTCTTC.

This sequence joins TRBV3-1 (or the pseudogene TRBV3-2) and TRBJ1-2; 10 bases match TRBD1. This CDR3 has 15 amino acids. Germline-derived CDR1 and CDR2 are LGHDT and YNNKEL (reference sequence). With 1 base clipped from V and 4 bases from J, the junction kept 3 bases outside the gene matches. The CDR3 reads CASSQGDRGSYGYTF. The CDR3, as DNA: TGTGCCAGCAGCCAAGGGGACAGGGGTAGCTATGGCTACACCTTC.

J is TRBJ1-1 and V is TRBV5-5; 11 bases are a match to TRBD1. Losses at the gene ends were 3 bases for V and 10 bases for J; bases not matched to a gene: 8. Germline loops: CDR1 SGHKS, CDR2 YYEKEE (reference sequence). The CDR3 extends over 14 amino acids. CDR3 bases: TGTGCCAGCAGCTCAGGTCAGGGACAGGGGGGAGCTTTCTTT. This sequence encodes CASSSGQGQGGAFF.

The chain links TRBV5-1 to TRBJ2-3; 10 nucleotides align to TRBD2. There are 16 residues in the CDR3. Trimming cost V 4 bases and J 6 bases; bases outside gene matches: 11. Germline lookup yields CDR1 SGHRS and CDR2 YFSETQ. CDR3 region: CASSPSASGRRDTQYF. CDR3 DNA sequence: TGCGCCAGCAGCCCCTCGGCTAGCGGGAGACGTGATACGCAGTATTTT.

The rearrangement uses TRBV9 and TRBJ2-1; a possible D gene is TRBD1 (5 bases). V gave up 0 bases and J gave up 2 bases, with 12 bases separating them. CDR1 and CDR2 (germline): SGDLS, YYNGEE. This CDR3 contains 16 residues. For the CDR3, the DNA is TGTGCCAGCAGCGTAGAAGGGGTCCGCACCTACAATGAGCAGTTCTTC. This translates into CASSVEGVRTYNEQFF.

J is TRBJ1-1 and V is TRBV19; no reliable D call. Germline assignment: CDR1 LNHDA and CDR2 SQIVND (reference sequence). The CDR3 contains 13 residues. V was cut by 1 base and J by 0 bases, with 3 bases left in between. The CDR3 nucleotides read TGTGCCAGTAGTATAGCTCTGAACACTGAAGCTTTCTTT. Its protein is CASSIALNTEAFF. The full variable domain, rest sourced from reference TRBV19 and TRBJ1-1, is DGGITQSPKYLFRKEGQNVTLSCEQNLNHDAMYWYRQDPGQGLRLIYYSQIVNDFQKGDIAEGYSVSREKKESFPLTVTSAQKNPTAFYLCASSIALNTEAFFGQGTRLTVV.

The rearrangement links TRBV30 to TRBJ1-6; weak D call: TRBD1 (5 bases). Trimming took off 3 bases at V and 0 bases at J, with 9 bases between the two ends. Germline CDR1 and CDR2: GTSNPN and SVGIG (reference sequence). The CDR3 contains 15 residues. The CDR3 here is CAWSGDYSYNSPLHF. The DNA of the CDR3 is TGTGCCTGGAGCGGGGACTACTCCTATAATTCACCCCTCCACTTT.